Presented here are 20 T cell receptor beta chains from one specimen sequenced in a study of shared clonotypes between healthy human individuals. The naive CD8 fraction comprised CD45RO-negative cells positively selected for CCR7 and excluded terminally differentiated effector memory CD45RA+ cells. The method was immunoSEQ multiplex PCR; TCRdb's version includes in-frame clones alone and lacks a portion of them. The sample holds hundreds of thousands of clones; 95% are singletons and the top ten take about 0.11%. Sequencing was done on a sample of naive CD8+ T cells sorted from blood. These receptors originate from a woman aged 25 to 39 in good health.

The rearrangement uses TRBV6-1 and TRBJ2-7; 7 bases fit TRBD1. The ends lost 4 bases at V and 2 bases at J; junction bases unmatched: 5. Germline CDR1 MNHNS, CDR2 SASEGT. The CDR3 consists of 14 residues. The CDR3 loop is CASSVRTGPYEQYF. The DNA of the CDR3 is TGTGCCAGCAGTGTTAGGACAGGACCCTACGAGCAGTACTTC.

The rearrangement uses TRBV28 and TRBJ2-3, with 8 positions matching TRBD2. The CDR3 has 16 residues. With V trimmed by 2 bases and J by 3 bases, 7 bases remained unmatched. From germline, CDR1 is MDHEN and CDR2 SYDVKM. CDR3 sequence reads: CASSLSGRGLTDTQYF. CDR3 DNA sequence: TGTGCCAGCAGTTTAAGCGGGAGAGGGTTAACAGATACGCAGTATTTT.

The chain links TRBV4-1 to TRBJ2-7; TRBD2 is a possible D gene (6 bases). The length of the CDR3 is 16 residues. Germline CDR1 is MGHRA and CDR2 is YSYEKL. V was cut by 2 bases and J by 2 bases, with 16 bases left in between. As DNA, the CDR3 is TGCGCCAGCAGCCAAAGACTCCCGGGAGATACCTACGAGCAGTACTTC. Protein sequence: CASSQRLPGDTYEQYF.

About this clone itself: The sample holds other DNA sequences that translate to the same CDR3. The chain is built from TRBV27 and TRBJ1-1; D is unresolved. Per the germline V gene, CDR1 is MNHEY and CDR2 is SMNVEV (reference sequence). Deletions cut 0 bases from V and 4 bases from J, with 6 bases between. The CDR3 covers 13 residues. CDR3 sequence reads: CASSLSAGTEAFF. The CDR3 DNA is TGTGCCAGCAGTTTATCTGCGGGCACTGAAGCTTTCTTT.

The CDR3 is CASSDRDRGRNTGELFF. In DNA form, the CDR3 reads TGTGCCAGCAGCGATCGGGACAGGGGTCGGAACACCGGGGAGCTGTTTTTT. This chain connects TRBV21-1 to TRBJ2-2; the D call TRBD1 from the table was never checked on the DNA. TRBV21-1 is marked as a pseudogene. This CDR3 is 17 amino acids long.

This sequence joins TRBV9 and TRBJ2-1; D unresolved. Trimming pared 0 bases from V and 0 bases from J, leaving 10 bases between. CDR3 length: 16 residues. Germline lookup yields CDR1 SGDLS and CDR2 YYNGEE. The CDR3 coding sequence is TGTGCCAGCAGCGTAGAACAGTCAAGCTCCTACAATGAGCAGTTCTTC. Its translation: CASSVEQSSSYNEQFF.

J is TRBJ2-7 and V is TRBV19, with TRBD2 as a possible D gene (6 bases). V lost 6 bases and J lost 1, with 16 bases in between. Germline V gene data show CDR1 as LNHDA and CDR2 as SQIVND (reference sequence). The CDR3 totals 15 residues. The CDR3 loop is CASSRSWEESYEQYF. The CDR3 DNA reads TGTGCCAGTAGCCGTAGCTGGGAGGAATCCTACGAGCAGTACTTC. Variable domain in full (rest from reference TRBV19 and TRBJ2-7): DGGITQSPKYLFRKEGQNVTLSCEQNLNHDAMYWYRQDPGQGLRLIYYSQIVNDFQKGDIAEGYSVSREKKESFPLTVTSAQKNPTAFYLCASSRSWEESYEQYFGPGTRLTVT.

This chain links TRBV4-2 with TRBJ1-3, with TRBD1 identical over 7 bases. Germline V gene data show CDR1 as LGHNA and CDR2 as YNFKEQ. V shed 4 bases, J shed 0 bases, and the junction held 6 bases outside the gene matches. The CDR3 covers 16 residues. CDR3 sequence reads: CASSPRDSNSGNTIYF. CDR3 DNA: TGTGCCAGCAGCCCCCGGGACAGCAACTCTGGAAACACCATATATTTT.

In this sample, this clone turned up once. The chain carries TRBV7-3 and TRBJ2-1, with 9 bases identical to TRBD2. V was pared by 5 bases and J by 7 bases, with 6 bases of the junction left unmatched. Germline V CDR1 and CDR2: SGHTA, FQGTGA. The CDR3 loop spans 14 amino acids. CDR3 bases: TGTGCCAGCAGCGCGGGACTAGCAGAAAATGAGCAGTTCTTC. Its translation is CASSAGLAENEQFF.

The chain is built from TRBV28 and TRBJ2-1; D gene ambiguous. CDR1 is MDHEN and CDR2 is SYDVKM in the germline V gene. The CDR3 is made up of 15 amino acids. V lost 6 bases to trimming and J lost 0 bases, with 12 bases between them. The CDR3, as DNA: TGTGCCAGCAGACTCGACCGGAGCTCCTACAATGAGCAGTTCTTC. This encodes CASRLDRSSYNEQFF.

V and J are TRBV5-6 and TRBJ2-2; tentatively, D is TRBD1 (5 bases). Germline V gives CDR1 SGHDT, CDR2 YYEEEE. Trimming removed 2 bases at V and 4 bases at J, with 15 bases between. CDR3 length: 16 residues. The CDR3: CASSFHQKGVTGELFF. The CDR3 nucleotides are TGTGCCAGCAGCTTTCACCAAAAAGGGGTCACCGGGGAGCTGTTTTTT.

This sequence joins TRBV2 and TRBJ2-2, with 10 bases matching TRBD2. Trimming removed 4 bases from V and 6 bases from J; junction bases left unmatched: 5. This CDR3 contains 15 residues. Germline CDR1 is SNHLY and CDR2 is FYNNEI. The CDR3 DNA reads TGTGCCAGCAGTGTGGCTAGCGGGGGTGCCGGGGAGCTGTTTTTT. This gives the protein CASSVASGGAGELFF.

The chain is built from TRBV7-9 and TRBJ1-3, with D unresolved. CDR1 SEHNR and CDR2 FQNEAQ come from the germline V gene (reference sequence). The CDR3 length is 12 residues. V lost 11 bases and J lost 7, with 15 bases in between. CDR3 in DNA: TGTGCCGGAAACAGCCTGAGTAACACCATATATTTT. Translation gives CAGNSLSNTIYF.

The chain combines TRBV28 with TRBJ2-7, with D possibly called TRBD1 or TRBD2 (5 bases each). The germline V gene encodes CDR1 MDHEN and CDR2 SYDVKM. V lost 6 bases and J 2 bases, leaving 14 bases between the germline ends. This CDR3 has 14 residues. CDR3 loop: CASRPRDGTYEQYF. CDR3 DNA: TGTGCCAGCAGGCCCCGGGACGGGACCTACGAGCAGTACTTC. The full variable domain, completed using reference TRBV28 and TRBJ2-7, is DVKVTQSSRYLVKRTGEKVFLECVQDMDHENMFWYRQDPGLGLRLIYFSYDVKMKEKGDIPEGYSVSREKKERFSLILESASTNQTSMYLCASRPRDGTYEQYFGPGTRLTVT.

The J gene is TRBJ1-3, the V gene TRBV4-1, with a tentative D call TRBD1 (5 bases). This CDR3 has 17 amino acids. Trimming shortened V by 3 bases and J by 2 bases, and 17 bases separated the two germline ends. CDR1 and CDR2 (germline): MGHRA, YSYEKL. CDR3 DNA: TGCGCCAGCAGCCAGGATTCGGGGACCCTGACTGGAAACACCATATATTTT. Translation gives CASSQDSGTLTGNTIYF.

The chain carries TRBV9 and TRBJ2-7; unclear D gene. This CDR3 has 14 residues. The V end was cut by 0 bases, the J end by 3 bases, with 10 bases between. Germline values: CDR1 SGDLS, CDR2 YYNGEE. DNA of the CDR3: TGTGCCAGCAGCGTAGGGGCACCAGACTACGAGCAGTACTTC. Translated, it gives CASSVGAPDYEQYF.

The chain combines TRBV2 with TRBJ2-7; D may be TRBD2 (7 bases). The CDR3 totals 15 residues. Germline CDR1 SNHLY, CDR2 FYNNEI. With 8 bases removed from V and 7 bases from J, the gap between germline ends came to 24 bases. The CDR3 nucleotides read TGTGCCAGCGGGGGGGCAGGGGTGTTCCTCGAGGAGCAGTACTTC. It specifies CASGGAGVFLEEQYF.

This chain connects TRBV28 to TRBJ1-4, with D unresolved. V was clipped by 4 bases and J by 2 bases, with 14 bases between them. Germline V lookup: CDR1 MDHEN, CDR2 SYDVKM. The CDR3 sequence is 16 residues long. This CDR3 reads CASSSFRWVTNEKLFF. The CDR3 DNA reads as TGTGCCAGCAGTTCATTTCGTTGGGTGACTAATGAAAAACTGTTTTTT.

The chain combines TRBV28 with TRBJ2-7, with 9 nucleotides matching TRBD1. Germline V gene sequence: CDR1 MDHEN, CDR2 SYDVKM. V trimming: 6 bases; J trimming: 4 bases; junction bases outside the gene matches: 4. This CDR3 has 13 amino acids. The DNA for the CDR3 is TGTGCCAGCAGCTGGGGGACAGGGTACGAGCAGTACTTC. Its protein is CASSWGTGYEQYF.

CDR3 loop: CAIRDPDKYEQYF. The CDR3 DNA reads TGTGCCATCAGGGATCCGGATAAATACGAGCAGTACTTC. The chain uses TRBV10-3 and TRBJ2-7; D unresolved. The CDR3 has 13 residues. Germline lookup yields CDR1 ENHRY and CDR2 SYGVKD. The V and J ends lost 6 bases and 4 bases respectively, with 13 bases between them.